Below, 25 T cell receptor beta chains from the same sample are listed, as sequenced in a study of CD8+ T cells in alopecia areata. Indicated treatment: oral pan-JAK inhibitor, 5-10 mg twice daily. RNA was extracted and reverse transcribed into cDNA as the sequencing template. Profiling relied on immunoSEQ multiplex PCR, and the TCRdb table lists in-frame clones only, not all of them. Here the sample spans more than 90,000 clones, around three fifths being singletons. The sequencing here drew on CD8+ T cells sorted from blood, taken at week 24, from a patient treated with tofacitinib. All receptors come from a human donor with alopecia areata.

CDR3 sequence: CASSLGGPSTEQYF. CDR3 nucleotide sequence: TGTGCCAGCAGCTTAGGGGGGCCGAGCACCGAGCAGTACTTC. V and J are TRBV7-9 and TRBJ2-7; D might be TRBD1 (6 bases). Looked up from germline, CDR1 is SEHNR and CDR2 is FQNEAQ (reference sequence). This CDR3 has 14 residues. V was trimmed by 1 base and J by 6 bases, leaving 13 bases between them.

The V and J genes are TRBV27 and TRBJ1-2; TRBD1 is a possible D gene (5 bases). Looked up from germline, CDR1 is MNHEY and CDR2 is SMNVEV (reference sequence). This CDR3 region has 14 residues. The V end was cut by 4 bases, the J end by 4 bases, with 13 bases between. CDR3: CASSYGTPGYGYTF. The CDR3 nucleotides are TGTGCCAGCAGTTACGGGACGCCAGGCTATGGCTACACCTTC.

J is TRBJ1-1 and V is TRBV7-2, with D hard to call. Trimming removed 5 bases at V and 7 bases at J, with 11 bases between. CDR1 is SGHTA and CDR2 is FQGNSA in the germline V gene. CDR3 size: 12 residues. CDR3 loop: CASSRRWGEAFF. The CDR3 coding sequence is TGTGCCAGCAGCCGGCGGTGGGGTGAAGCTTTCTTT.

This chain joins TRBV27 and TRBJ2-7; D remains ambiguous. The germline gives CDR1 MNHEY, CDR2 SMNVEV (reference sequence). CDR3 size: 13 residues. V lost 2 bases to trimming and J lost 4 bases, with 9 bases between them. The CDR3, as DNA: TGTGCCAGCAGTTTACAACCCCAATACGAGCAGTACTTC. It codes for CASSLQPQYEQYF.

The rearrangement joins TRBV5-1 to TRBJ2-2, with a weak D call TRBD2 (5 bases). The V end was cut by 7 bases, the J end by 0 bases, with 10 bases between. Germline V lookup: CDR1 SGHRS, CDR2 YFSETQ. This CDR3 contains 14 residues. The DNA for the CDR3 is TGCGCCAGCGGGAGAATGGCGAACACCGGGGAGCTGTTTTTT. Encoded protein: CASGRMANTGELFF.

This clone was counted only a few times. V usage is TRBV4-3 and J usage is TRBJ2-2; D is possibly TRBD1 (6 bases). There are 14 residues in the CDR3. Germline values: CDR1 LGHNA, CDR2 YSLEER. With 5 bases removed from V and 4 bases from J, the gap between germline ends came to 11 bases. In nucleotides, the CDR3 is TGCGCCAGCAGCTTAATAGGGGGCACCGGGGAGCTGTTTTTT. It yields the protein CASSLIGGTGELFF.

The chain couples TRBV19 to TRBJ1-2; unclear D gene. Between the trimmed V and J ends, which lost 6 bases and 4 bases, there was a span of 12 bases. From germline, CDR1 is LNHDA and CDR2 SQIVND (reference sequence). This CDR3 has 13 residues. The CDR3 here is CASRIEGVYGYTF. CDR3 in DNA: TGTGCCAGTAGGATCGAGGGTGTCTATGGCTACACCTTC.

The J gene is TRBJ2-3, the V gene TRBV27; unclear D gene. Germline V CDR1 and CDR2: MNHEY, SMNVEV (reference sequence). V lost 6 bases and J 2 bases, leaving 21 bases between the germline ends. The length of the CDR3 is 17 residues. CDR3 coding DNA: TGTGCCAGCAGCCTCTCCCCAAAAGTGTCCTTCACAGATACGCAGTATTTT. This gives the protein CASSLSPKVSFTDTQYF.

This clone was found a few times. The rearrangement joins TRBV7-6 to TRBJ2-5; D not certain. Germline CDR1 SGHVS, CDR2 FNYEAQ. The germline V and J ends were trimmed by 5 bases and 2 bases, with 9 bases remaining between them. The CDR3 sequence is 13 residues long. The CDR3 region has the DNA TGTGCCAGCAGCCAGGACGATCAAGAGACCCAGTACTTC. Translating it yields CASSQDDQETQYF.

The chain carries TRBV29-1 and TRBJ2-1, with 8 positions matching TRBD2. V was clipped by 3 bases and J by 4 bases; unmatched bases: 2. The CDR3 is 13 residues long. Germline V lookup: CDR1 SQVTM, CDR2 ANQGSEA. This CDR3 is CSVDAGGYNEQFF. The CDR3 bases are TGCAGCGTTGATGCGGGGGGATACAATGAGCAGTTCTTC.

The chain couples TRBV6-6 to TRBJ1-6; no clear D gene. Trimming pared 6 bases from V and 8 bases from J, leaving 14 bases between. CDR1 is MNHNY and CDR2 is SVGAGI in the germline V gene (reference sequence). The CDR3 contains 14 residues. The CDR3 region has the DNA TGTGCCAGCAGCCGTCTCCTGCCCCATTCACCCCTCCACTTT. Translation: CASSRLLPHSPLHF.

V is TRBV6-5 and J is TRBJ2-1; D unclear. V was clipped by 2 bases and J by 6 bases, with 8 bases between them. The CDR3 spans 13 residues. The V gene's germline CDR1 is MNHEY and CDR2 SVGAGI. CDR3 coding DNA: TGTGCCAGCAGTTACGGATGGGGCAATGAGCAGTTCTTC. Translating gives CASSYGWGNEQFF.

The chain joins TRBV27 to TRBJ2-7, with 11 bases lining up with TRBD1. After removal of 6 bases from V and 3 bases from J, the junction contained 7 bases not matched to a gene. The germline V gene has CDR1 MNHEY and CDR2 SMNVEV (reference sequence). There are 15 residues in the CDR3. CDR3 sequence reads: CASSAWTGGYYEQYF. CDR3 nucleotide sequence: TGTGCCAGCAGCGCATGGACAGGGGGCTACTACGAGCAGTACTTC.

The V and J genes are TRBV4-2 and TRBJ2-2; 10 bases align to TRBD2. The germline V gene encodes CDR1 LGHNA and CDR2 YNFKEQ. Trimming at V came to 5 bases and at J to 3 bases, leaving 0 bases not matched to a gene. The CDR3 totals 14 residues. CDR3 coding DNA: TGTGCCAGCAGCGGACTAGCGGACACCGGGGAGCTGTTTTTT. This encodes CASSGLADTGELFF.

This clone has only a few counts. The CDR3 sequence: CASSLLNTEAFF. The CDR3 DNA reads TGTGCCAGCAGCTTACTGAACACTGAAGCTTTCTTT. The chain combines TRBV7-6 with TRBJ1-1; D is undetermined. The CDR3 totals 12 residues. V was cut by 2 bases and J by 0 bases, with 1 base left in between. The germline gives CDR1 SGHVS, CDR2 FNYEAQ.

The V gene is TRBV30, the J gene TRBJ2-7; D is ambiguous. V lost 7 bases and J 1 base, leaving 11 bases between the germline ends. The CDR3 extends over 12 amino acids. CDR1 GTSNPN and CDR2 SVGIG come from the germline V gene (reference sequence). In nucleotides, the CDR3 is TGTGCCTCTTCAGGCCTGTCCTACGAGCAGTACTTC. Encoded protein: CASSGLSYEQYF.

This chain connects TRBV5-1 to TRBJ1-2; 9 positions agree with TRBD1. The V gene's germline CDR1 is SGHRS and CDR2 YFSETQ. This CDR3 has 16 residues. With 2 bases clipped from V and 3 bases from J, the junction kept 8 bases outside the gene matches. In DNA, the CDR3 is TGCGCCAGCAGCTTTGGGACAGGGCCTAAAGACTATGGCTACACCTTC. Residues: CASSFGTGPKDYGYTF.

This clone was seen a few times. The chain combines TRBV30 with TRBJ2-7, with D perhaps TRBD2 (5 bases). The CDR3 is 11 amino acids. Germline-derived CDR1 and CDR2 are GTSNPN and SVGIG (reference sequence). The V end lost 0 bases, the J end lost 5 bases, and 5 bases lay between the germline ends. Here the CDR3 DNA reads TGTGCCTGGAGTGTCGGGGACGAGCAGTACTTC. Its translation is CAWSVGDEQYF.

The V gene is TRBV6-4, the J gene TRBJ1-1; D remains unclear. Per germline, CDR1 MRHNA and CDR2 SNTAGT. This CDR3 is 13 amino acids long. Trimming took 0 bases from V and 6 from J, leaving 8 bases between them. Here the CDR3 reads CASSDSRKSEAFF. CDR3 bases: TGTGCCAGCAGTGACTCGAGAAAGTCTGAAGCTTTCTTT.

This chain joins TRBV4-1 and TRBJ1-2, with unresolved D. The CDR3 has 14 amino acids. Trimming left V 0 bases short and J 2 bases short, with 7 bases between. From germline, CDR1 is MGHRA and CDR2 YSYEKL. The CDR3 loop is CASSQELGNYGYTF. CDR3 in DNA: TGCGCCAGCAGCCAAGAGCTAGGAAACTATGGCTACACCTTC.

The V call is TRBV2, the J call TRBJ2-7; tentatively, D is TRBD2 (5 bases). V shed 6 bases and J shed 3 bases, with 15 bases lying between them. Per germline, CDR1 SNHLY and CDR2 FYNNEI. The CDR3 consists of 14 residues. The CDR3 DNA reads TGTGCCAGCAGCTACCTTTTTGAGGGCTACGAGCAGTACTTC. Translating it yields CASSYLFEGYEQYF.

The chain couples TRBV4-1 to TRBJ2-7; the D gene is possibly TRBD2 (5 bases). V lost 3 bases and J 2 bases, leaving 8 bases between the germline ends. This CDR3 is built from 13 residues. Germline lookup yields CDR1 MGHRA and CDR2 YSYEKL. CDR3 nucleotide sequence: TGCGCCAGCAGCCACACCGGGACCTACGAGCAGTACTTC. Amino acid sequence: CASSHTGTYEQYF.

A note on this clone: At the DNA level, this CDR3 is encoded by other sequences in the same sample as well. The chain recombines TRBV27 with TRBJ2-5; D ambiguous. Germline V lookup: CDR1 MNHEY, CDR2 SMNVEV (reference sequence). Trimming stripped 2 bases from V and 1 base from J, with 5 bases between. The CDR3 length is 13 residues. CDR3 residues: CASSLTVQETQYF. In DNA, the CDR3 is TGTGCCAGCAGTTTAACAGTCCAAGAGACCCAGTACTTC.

This clone occurred a few times. The chain carries TRBV7-2 and TRBJ2-7; D ambiguous. The germline gives CDR1 SGHTA, CDR2 FQGNSA. Trimming took 1 base from V and 0 from J, leaving 7 bases between them. The CDR3 loop spans 14 amino acids. Here the CDR3 DNA reads TGTGCCAGCAGCTTAGGCGCCCCCTCCTACGAGCAGTACTTC. It is translated as CASSLGAPSYEQYF. The full variable domain, with the rest looked up from reference TRBV7-2 and TRBJ2-7, is GAGVSQSPSNKVTEKGKDVELRCDPISGHTALYWYRQSLGQGLEFLIYFQGNSAPDKSGLPSDRFSAERTGGSVSTLTIQRTQQEDSAVYLCASSLGAPSYEQYFGPGTRLTVT.

The chain joins TRBV10-3 to TRBJ2-3; D uncertain. The CDR3 runs to 13 residues. The germline gives CDR1 ENHRY, CDR2 SYGVKD. V shed 3 bases and J shed 0 bases, with 4 bases lying between them. The CDR3 sequence: CAISDRSTDTQYF. The CDR3 nucleotides are TGTGCCATCAGTGACCGGAGCACAGATACGCAGTATTTT.